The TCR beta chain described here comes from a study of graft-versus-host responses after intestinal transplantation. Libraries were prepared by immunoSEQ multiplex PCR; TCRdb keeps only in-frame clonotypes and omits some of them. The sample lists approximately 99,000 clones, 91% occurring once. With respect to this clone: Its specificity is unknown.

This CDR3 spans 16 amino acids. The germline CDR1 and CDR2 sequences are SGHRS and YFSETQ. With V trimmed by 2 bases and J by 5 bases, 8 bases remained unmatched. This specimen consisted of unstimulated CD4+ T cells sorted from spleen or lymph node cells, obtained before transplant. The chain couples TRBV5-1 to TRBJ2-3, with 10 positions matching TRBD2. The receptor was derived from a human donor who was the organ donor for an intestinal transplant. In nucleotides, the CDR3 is TGCGCCAGCAGCTTCCAAGCGGGGGGGGCCGGAGATACGCAGTATTTT. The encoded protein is CASSFQAGGAGDTQYF.